The T cell receptor (beta chain) described here comes from a study of blood T cell repertoires in COVID-19. For the study at large: Italy, Spain and the United States were the sources of the convalescent and acute COVID-19 samples. Sources were T cells, B-cell-depleted T cells, or PBMCs; the material itself was cDNA or gDNA.

Germline CDR1 SGHAT, CDR2 FQNNGV. This CDR3 has 15 amino acids. V was clipped by 5 bases and J by 3 bases, with 13 bases between them. This clone was seen only a few times. Measured with immunoSEQ multiplex PCR; TCRdb has only the in-frame clones, and not every one. Of around 100,000 clones listed, approximately 88% are singletons. The sequencing input was peripheral blood. This receptor was obtained from a woman aged 70-85 years with acute or convalescent COVID-19. The V call is TRBV11-2, the J call TRBJ2-2, with D perhaps TRBD2 (6 bases). This chain's CDR3 is CASSPLRGDTGELFF. CDR3 nucleotides: TGTGCCAGCAGCCCTCTGCGGGGAGACACCGGGGAGCTGTTTTTT.